Presented here are 7 T cell receptor beta chains from one specimen sequenced in a study of blood T cell repertoires in COVID-19. Sequencing was performed with immunoSEQ multiplex PCR; in TCRdb, only in-frame clones are kept and a portion is missing. The sample has a few hundred thousand clones, around 90% seen once. Sequenced input: peripheral blood. The receptors shown here come from a woman aged 55-70 years with COVID-19, enrolled during active disease.

This chain uses TRBV6-5 with TRBJ1-5; TRBD1 is a possible D gene (5 bases). Germline values: CDR1 MNHEY, CDR2 SVGAGI. With 7 bases removed from V and 4 bases from J, the gap between germline ends came to 14 bases. CDR3 length equals 14 residues. The CDR3 DNA follows: TGTGCCAGCAACACCAGGGTGGTGAATCAGCCCCAGCATTTT. This codes for CASNTRVVNQPQHF.

DNA for the CDR3: TGTGCCAGCAGCCCGCGGGACAGGGCCCTTAAAAACTATGGCTACACCTTC. This codes for CASSPRDRALKNYGYTF. This chain uses TRBV7-9 with TRBJ1-2; 9 nucleotides match TRBD1. This CDR3 spans 17 amino acids. Losses at the gene ends were 5 bases for V and 2 bases for J; bases not matched to a gene: 12. CDR1 is SEHNR and CDR2 is FQNEAQ in the germline V gene (reference sequence).

V gene TRBV9 combines with J gene TRBJ2-2; 8 bases are shared with TRBD2. The CDR3 has 16 residues. Trimming removed 0 bases from V and 4 bases from J; junction bases left unmatched: 5. Germline CDR1 is SGDLS and CDR2 is YYNGEE. For the CDR3, the DNA is TGTGCCAGCAGCGTAGCGGGGGGGCGGTTCACCGGGGAGCTGTTTTTT. It codes for CASSVAGGRFTGELFF. The full variable domain, its missing parts supplied by reference TRBV9 and TRBJ2-2, is DSGVTQTPKHLITATGQRVTLRCSPRSGDLSVYWYQQSLDQGLQFLIQYYNGEERAKGNILERFSAQQFPDLHSELNLSSLELGDSALYFCASSVAGGRFTGELFFGEGSRLTVL.

This chain connects TRBV4-2 to TRBJ1-6, with 8 bases that match TRBD1. Per germline, CDR1 LGHNA and CDR2 YNFKEQ. The CDR3 loop spans 15 amino acids. Trimming cost V 0 bases and J 10 bases; bases outside gene matches: 5. As DNA, the CDR3 is TGTGCCAGCAGCCAAGAGGACAGGGTAAAGTCACCCCTCCACTTT. Its translation: CASSQEDRVKSPLHF.

The chain has TRBV10-3 and TRBJ2-5; 7 nucleotides agree with TRBD1. V lost 6 bases and J lost 0; bases outside the gene matches: 4. CDR1 and CDR2 (germline): ENHRY, SYGVKD. The CDR3 has 14 amino acids. Written as DNA, the CDR3 is TGTGCCATCAGCCGTGGGACAGACCAAGAGACCCAGTACTTC. This translates into CAISRGTDQETQYF.

The chain's CDR3 is CASSEGTDNSPLHF. Here the CDR3 DNA reads TGTGCCAGCAGTGAAGGGACAGATAATTCACCCCTCCACTTT. The rearrangement links TRBV6-1 to TRBJ1-6; perhaps TRBD1 as D (6 bases). Germline lookup yields CDR1 MNHNS and CDR2 SASEGT. With 1 base removed from V and 5 bases from J, the gap between germline ends came to 6 bases. CDR3 length equals 14 residues.

J is TRBJ1-1 and V is TRBV27, with D tentatively TRBD1 (6 bases). The CDR3 sequence is 14 residues long. CDR1 and CDR2 from the germline V gene are MNHEY and SMNVEV (reference sequence). V was trimmed by 6 bases and J by 3 bases, leaving 14 bases between them. CDR3 sequence reads: CASRDSAGDTEAFF. DNA for the CDR3: TGTGCCAGCAGGGACAGCGCGGGGGACACTGAAGCTTTCTTT.